What follows are 5 T cell receptor beta chains derived from one specimen sequenced in a study of CD8+CD57+ T cells in acquired aplastic anemia. Genomic DNA acted as the template from which TCR beta VDJ combination and CDR3 sequence profiling were carried out. From the reads, TCRdb called clonotypes with MiXCR, one entry per CDR3 protein. The sample lists around 400,000 distinct CDR3 sequences, around 72% occurring once. Sequencing was performed on sorted CD4+, CD8+, or CD8+CD57+ T cells (not recorded which) from PBMCs. All receptors come from a human donor in good health, serving as a control.

The chain employs TRBV7-2 and TRBJ1-1, with a possible D match to TRBD1 (5 bases). This CDR3 spans 15 amino acids. The germline gives CDR1 SGHTA, CDR2 FQGNSA. The V and J ends lost 3 bases and 10 bases respectively, with 21 bases between them. CDR3: CASSLARGGVSVAFF. Here the CDR3 DNA reads TGTGCCAGCAGCTTGGCACGGGGGGGGGTCAGTGTAGCTTTCTTT.

This clonotype has a count of ten or more. The chain joins TRBV6-5 to TRBJ2-1, with D unresolved. V lost 5 bases and J lost 12, with 5 bases in between. Looked up from germline, CDR1 is MNHEY and CDR2 is SVGAGI. The CDR3 consists of 9 residues. Written as DNA, the CDR3 is TGTGCCAGCAGTACTGGGCAGTTCTTC. It encodes CASSTGQFF.

The rearrangement joins TRBV20-1 to TRBJ2-5; D unresolved. CDR3 length: 14 residues. Germline V lookup: CDR1 DFQATT, CDR2 SNEGSKA (reference sequence). With 1 base removed from V and 3 bases from J, the gap between germline ends came to 12 bases. The CDR3 bases are TGCAGTGCTAGAGCCCCTGGCCCCAAAGAGACCCAGTACTTC. It is translated as CSARAPGPKETQYF.

For the CDR3, the DNA is TGTGCCAGCAGCCGCACTCTGGGCGTCCCCCAAGCTTTCTTT. It yields the protein CASSRTLGVPQAFF. The rearrangement uses TRBV12-3 or TRBV12-4 and TRBJ1-1; D is undetermined. The CDR3 has 14 residues. V dropped 6 bases and J dropped 9 bases, with 20 bases sitting between them.

As regards this clonotype: No conserved phenylalanine or tryptophan is present at the end of the CDR3, so a read error is the likely explanation. The DNA is left out, because the CDR3 cannot be placed on it with certainty; the CDR3 is given as TCRdb lists it. The rearrangement uses TRBV2 and TRBJ2-5; TRBD1, the table's D call, lacks a check against the DNA. Germline assignment: CDR1 SNHLY and CDR2 FYNNEI. The CDR3 contains 14 residues when both ends are counted. The CDR3 is CASSPWASHGYNFV.